These 13 T cell receptor beta chains share one sample of origin, sequenced in a study of blood T cell repertoires in COVID-19 (TCRdb year 2020). The library was obtained by the immunoSEQ multiplex PCR assay. The clones in this table, taken by TCRdb from immuneACCESS, are in-frame only. Not every clone is retained; where verified, under half of the shortfall comes from an unresolved V gene, and the cause of the rest is unknown. The sample includes about 96,000 clones, with 80% to 90% observed a single time. Clones ranked in the top ten supply roughly 4.2% of the sample. The sample was peripheral blood. The receptors here all came from a human donor with COVID-19, enrolled during active disease. The donor label of this sample is uncertain.

J is TRBJ2-7 and V is TRBV19, with D maybe TRBD1 (5 bases). Trimming cost V 3 bases and J 3 bases, with 9 bases left between them. The CDR3 is made up of 13 amino acids. Germline V gene data show CDR1 as LNHDA and CDR2 as SQIVND (reference sequence). The CDR3 loop is CASSIRQGYEQYF. As DNA, the CDR3 is TGTGCCAGTAGTATTCGGCAGGGCTACGAGCAGTACTTC.

The CDR3 loop is CASSLPMGVSSYEQYF. The CDR3 DNA is TGTGCCAGCAGCTTACCAATGGGAGTGAGCTCGTACGAGCAGTACTTC. The rearrangement uses TRBV11-2 and TRBJ2-7, with a possible D match to TRBD2 (5 bases). V was pared by 2 bases and J by 4 bases, with 18 bases between. The CDR3 runs 16 residues. CDR1 and CDR2 from the germline V gene are SGHAT and FQNNGV.

This clone has more than one count but fewer than ten. J is TRBJ2-7 and V is TRBV7-2; TRBD1 matches at 8 bases. Germline loops: CDR1 SGHTA, CDR2 FQGNSA. The trim removed 1 base at V and 2 bases at J, leaving 7 bases unmatched. The CDR3 contains 16 residues. As DNA, the CDR3 is TGTGCCAGCAGCTTAGGCGGACAGGGATCCACCTACGAGCAGTACTTC. It translates to CASSLGGQGSTYEQYF.

V usage is TRBV4-1 and J usage is TRBJ1-5, with TRBD1 matching over 7 bases. CDR3 length equals 14 residues. Germline V gives CDR1 MGHRA, CDR2 YSYEKL. The V gene end was trimmed by 8 bases and the J gene end by 6 bases; junction bases not matched to a gene: 10. Here the CDR3 DNA reads TGCGCCAGCCGGCGACAGGGCGAGGGTCAGCCCCAGCATTTT. Translating gives CASRRQGEGQPQHF.

This clone appeared a single time. J is TRBJ1-2 and V is TRBV6-5; D not resolved. The CDR3 sequence is 12 residues long. Germline CDR1 is MNHEY and CDR2 is SVGAGI. Trimming pared 6 bases from V and 7 bases from J, leaving 12 bases between. CDR3: CASRAAQTGYTF. The CDR3 nucleotides read TGTGCCAGCAGGGCCGCCCAAACTGGCTACACCTTC.

The chain employs TRBV5-1 and TRBJ2-2; TRBD1 matches at 8 bases. This CDR3 is built from 15 residues. With 4 bases clipped from V and 4 bases from J, the junction kept 6 bases outside the gene matches. Germline assignment: CDR1 SGHRS and CDR2 YFSETQ. The CDR3 is CASSHLTGGTGELFF. CDR3 coding DNA: TGCGCCAGCAGCCACCTCACAGGGGGCACCGGGGAGCTGTTTTTT. The full variable domain, rest sourced from reference TRBV5-1 and TRBJ2-2, is KAGVTQTPRYLIKTRGQQVTLSCSPISGHRSVSWYQQTPGQGLQFLFEYFSETQRNKGNFPGRFSGRQFSNSRSEMNVSTLELGDSALYLCASSHLTGGTGELFFGEGSRLTVL.

The chain couples TRBV12-3 or TRBV12-4 to TRBJ1-2; D gene ambiguous. V was clipped by 3 bases and J by 11 bases, with 13 bases between them. CDR3 size: 12 residues. CDR3 sequence (DNA): TGTGCCAGCAGTTTGGGCACCAGACGTTACACCTTC. Amino acid sequence: CASSLGTRRYTF.

The chain links TRBV7-2 to TRBJ1-3; weak D call: TRBD1 (6 bases). V was clipped by 3 bases and J by 0 bases, with 12 bases between them. Per germline, CDR1 SGHTA and CDR2 FQGNSA. The CDR3 runs 16 residues. The CDR3 is CASSLGHQSSGNTIYF. The DNA of the CDR3 is TGTGCCAGCAGCTTGGGACACCAGAGCTCTGGAAACACCATATATTTT. The variable domain in full, completed from reference TRBV7-2 and TRBJ1-3, reads GAGVSQSPSNKVTEKGKDVELRCDPISGHTALYWYRQSLGQGLEFLIYFQGNSAPDKSGLPSDRFSAERTGGSVSTLTIQRTQQEDSAVYLCASSLGHQSSGNTIYFGEGSWLTVV.

This clone came up once. The CDR3 region is CASSRDRAHEQYF. In nucleotides, the CDR3 is TGCGCCAGCAGCCGGGACAGGGCGCACGAGCAGTACTTC. This chain joins TRBV10-1 and TRBJ2-7, with 9 bases aligning to TRBD1. CDR3 size: 13 residues. CDR1 and CDR2 from the germline V gene are WNHNN and SYGVQD (reference sequence). The junction had 5 bases not matched to a gene; V was cut back by 6 bases and J by 5 bases.

This rearrangement joins TRBV6-5 to TRBJ1-1; the D is unclear. Germline V gene sequence: CDR1 MNHEY, CDR2 SVGAGI. The CDR3 runs to 12 residues. V was cut by 7 bases and J by 3 bases, with 9 bases left in between. As DNA, the CDR3 is TGTGCCAGCATCTTCGGGGACACTGAAGCTTTCTTT. It yields the protein CASIFGDTEAFF.

The genes are TRBV13 and TRBJ1-1; D perhaps matches TRBD1 (5 bases). This CDR3 is 16 amino acids long. Trimming pared 5 bases from V and 4 bases from J, leaving 20 bases between. In germline, CDR1 is PRHDT, CDR2 FYEKMQ (reference sequence). CDR3 coding DNA: TGTGCCAGCAGCCCAGGGCGTCGGCCCGGGGGCACTGAAGCTTTCTTT. Its translation: CASSPGRRPGGTEAFF.

The chain employs TRBV9 and TRBJ1-1, with D unclear. Per germline, CDR1 SGDLS and CDR2 YYNGEE. This CDR3 comprises 15 residues. Trimming removed 0 bases from V and 1 base from J, with 10 bases in between. This CDR3 reads CASSVVSGGNTEAFF. DNA for the CDR3: TGTGCCAGCAGCGTAGTATCCGGAGGGAACACTGAAGCTTTCTTT.

The J gene is TRBJ2-7, the V gene TRBV6-5, with a weak D call TRBD2 (5 bases). The CDR3 has 12 residues. CDR1 and CDR2 from the germline V gene are MNHEY and SVGAGI. The V gene lost 4 bases and the J gene lost 7 bases, with 11 bases spanning the gap. DNA for the CDR3: TGTGCCAGCAGTTCAAAGACGGGAGAGCAGTACTTC. It encodes CASSSKTGEQYF.